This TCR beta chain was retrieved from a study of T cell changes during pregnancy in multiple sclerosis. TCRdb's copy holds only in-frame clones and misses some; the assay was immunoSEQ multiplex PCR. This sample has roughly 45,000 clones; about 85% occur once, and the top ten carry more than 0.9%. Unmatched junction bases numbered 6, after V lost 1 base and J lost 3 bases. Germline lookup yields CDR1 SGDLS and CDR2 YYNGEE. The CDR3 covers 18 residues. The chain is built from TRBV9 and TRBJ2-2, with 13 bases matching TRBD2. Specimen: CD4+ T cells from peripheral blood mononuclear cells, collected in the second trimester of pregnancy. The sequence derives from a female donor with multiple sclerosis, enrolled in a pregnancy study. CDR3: CASSVSGLAGAYTGELFF. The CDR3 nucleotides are TGTGCCAGCAGCGTATCAGGACTAGCGGGAGCCTACACCGGGGAGCTGTTTTTT.